Below are 24 T cell receptor beta chains sequenced from a single sample in a study of memory CD4+ T cells and cytomegalovirus serostatus. Sequencing used immunoSEQ multiplex PCR; TCRdb keeps in-frame clones, though not all of them. Here the sample spans under 50,000 clones, 78% being singletons. The sort gate was single viable CD3+CD4+CD8-CD45RO+ cells for memory CD4+ T cells. Sequenced: memory CD4+ T cells from blood. Receptors were obtained from an adult in good health and CMV-seronegative.

This clone was recorded only once. CDR3 sequence (DNA): TGCGCCAGCAGCCCAAGCTCTTCCCTCAATGAAAAACTGTTTTTT. Protein product: CASSPSSSLNEKLFF. This chain joins TRBV4-3 and TRBJ1-4; D unclear. Trimming took off 4 bases at V and 5 bases at J, with 14 bases between the two ends. Germline V gene data show CDR1 as LGHNA and CDR2 as YSLEER. The CDR3 has 15 amino acids.

V and J are TRBV6-5 and TRBJ1-5; TRBD1 might be the D (6 bases). Germline assignment: CDR1 MNHEY and CDR2 SVGAGI. CDR3 length equals 14 residues. With 6 bases removed from V and 4 bases from J, the gap between germline ends came to 13 bases. The CDR3 DNA follows: TGTGCCAGCAGCCGCACGACAGGTAATCAGCCCCAGCATTTT. It translates to CASSRTTGNQPQHF.

The chain combines TRBV11-2 with TRBJ1-6; D may be TRBD1 (6 bases). Per the germline V gene, CDR1 is SGHAT and CDR2 is FQNNGV. CDR3 length equals 14 residues. V was pared by 2 bases and J by 8 bases, with 10 bases between. CDR3 loop: CASSLRTAYSPLHF. In DNA, the CDR3 is TGTGCCAGCAGCTTACGGACAGCCTATTCACCCCTCCACTTT.

This chain connects TRBV5-4 to TRBJ2-2; D possibly corresponds to TRBD1 (6 bases). This CDR3 region has 17 residues. The V end was cut by 4 bases, the J end by 2 bases, with 18 bases between. Per the germline V gene, CDR1 is SGHNT and CDR2 is YYREEE (reference sequence). The CDR3 DNA is TGTGCCAGCAGCCCGCCTCTGGGACACAGAAACACCGGGGAGCTGTTTTTT. Protein sequence: CASSPPLGHRNTGELFF. Using reference TRBV5-4 and TRBJ2-2 for the parts outside the CDR3, the full variable domain is ETGVTQSPTHLIKTRGQQVTLRCSSQSGHNTVSWYQQALGQGPQFIFQYYREEENGRGNFPPRFSGLQFPNYSSELNVNALELDDSALYLCASSPPLGHRNTGELFFGEGSRLTVL.

This chain joins TRBV5-4 and TRBJ1-2; D not certain. The germline V gene has CDR1 SGHNT and CDR2 YYREEE (reference sequence). The CDR3 is 13 residues long. Trimming took 2 bases from V and 5 from J, leaving 10 bases between them. CDR3 DNA sequence: TGTGCCAGCAGCTTTGGCAGCTCTTATGGCTACACCTTC. Translation: CASSFGSSYGYTF.

V usage is TRBV6-5 and J usage is TRBJ2-7; the match to TRBD2 covers 10 bases. This CDR3 spans 14 amino acids. The V gene's germline CDR1 is MNHEY and CDR2 SVGAGI. V lost 5 bases and J lost 3; bases outside the gene matches: 4. CDR3 sequence: CASSRASGGYEQYF. The CDR3 coding sequence is TGTGCCAGCAGTCGGGCTAGCGGGGGCTACGAGCAGTACTTC.

The chain couples TRBV27 to TRBJ2-3; TRBD2 matches at 12 bases. V was clipped by 4 bases and J by 6 bases; unmatched bases: 8. The CDR3 contains 16 residues. The germline gives CDR1 MNHEY, CDR2 SMNVEV (reference sequence). In DNA, the CDR3 is TGTGCCAGCAGTTCTCTAGCGGGGGGGCCCCCGGATACGCAGTATTTT. Amino acids: CASSSLAGGPPDTQYF.

The chain carries TRBV28 and TRBJ2-1; 7 nucleotides align to TRBD1. Germline-derived CDR1 and CDR2 are MDHEN and SYDVKM. V shed 9 bases, J shed 2 bases, and the junction held 10 bases outside the gene matches. CDR3 size: 15 residues. CDR3: CASGDTGEPYNEQFF. In DNA form, the CDR3 reads TGTGCCAGTGGGGATACAGGGGAACCCTACAATGAGCAGTTCTTC.

The gene calls are TRBV7-3 and TRBJ2-2; D remains unclear. The CDR3 contains 14 residues. With 6 bases removed from V and 3 bases from J, the gap between germline ends came to 11 bases. Per germline, CDR1 SGHTA and CDR2 FQGTGA. The CDR3 coding sequence is TGTGCCAGCAGTCATACACATCACACCGGGGAGCTGTTTTTT. Amino acid sequence: CASSHTHHTGELFF.

This chain connects TRBV28 to TRBJ1-2; D uncertain. Germline CDR1 reads MDHEN; CDR2 reads SYDVKM. Trimming cost V 2 bases and J 10 bases, with 14 bases left between them. The CDR3 is made up of 13 amino acids. The CDR3 protein is CASSLRAAALYTF. The CDR3 DNA reads as TGTGCCAGCAGTTTAAGGGCGGCGGCTCTCTACACCTTC.

CDR3 nucleotide sequence: TGTGCCCTCAGTAAGGATGTGGCCGAAGCTTTCTTT. Residues: CALSKDVAEAFF. The chain recombines TRBV6-1 with TRBJ1-1; D unclear. Trimming pared 11 bases from V and 8 bases from J, leaving 18 bases between. Germline CDR1 reads MNHNS; CDR2 reads SASEGT. The CDR3 extends over 12 amino acids.

This chain links TRBV7-2 with TRBJ2-7; D is undetermined. The CDR3 has 13 residues. Germline CDR1 and CDR2: SGHTA and FQGNSA. Trimming removed 5 bases from V and 3 bases from J, with 11 bases in between. Here the CDR3 DNA reads TGTGCCAGCAGCCCTCAACTGAGCTACGAGCAGTACTTC. The encoded protein is CASSPQLSYEQYF.

This chain joins TRBV6-1 and TRBJ2-1; no definite D call. The CDR3 loop spans 10 amino acids. The germline CDR1 and CDR2 sequences are MNHNS and SASEGT. V was trimmed by 2 bases and J by 10 bases, leaving 3 bases between them. The chain's CDR3 is CASSEREQFF. CDR3 sequence (DNA): TGTGCCAGCAGTGAAAGGGAGCAGTTCTTC.

The table lists this clone with a few counts. The chain carries TRBV27 and TRBJ2-1; D gene uncertain. Per the germline V gene, CDR1 is MNHEY and CDR2 is SMNVEV (reference sequence). The CDR3 spans 13 residues. V was pared by 4 bases and J by 7 bases, with 11 bases between. The CDR3 reads CASSSFLQNEQFF. The CDR3 DNA follows: TGTGCCAGCAGTTCTTTTCTCCAGAATGAGCAGTTCTTC.

The chain carries TRBV20-1 and TRBJ1-2; D is unclear. Germline V lookup: CDR1 DFQATT, CDR2 SNEGSKA (reference sequence). CDR3 length: 11 residues. The V end lost 5 bases, the J end lost 2 bases, and 6 bases lay between the germline ends. The CDR3 here is CSAQENYGYTF. CDR3 coding DNA: TGCAGTGCTCAGGAAAACTATGGCTACACCTTC.

This sequence joins TRBV19 and TRBJ1-4; TRBD1 agrees at 7 bases. Germline V gives CDR1 LNHDA, CDR2 SQIVND (reference sequence). The CDR3 sequence is 18 residues long. Unmatched junction bases numbered 13, after V lost 2 bases and J lost 4 bases. The CDR3 loop reads CASSITAGQVGVNEKLFF. The DNA of the CDR3 is TGTGCCAGTAGTATAACCGCAGGACAGGTCGGTGTTAATGAAAAACTGTTTTTT.

The chain combines TRBV5-4 with TRBJ2-3; D is unresolved. The germline V gene has CDR1 SGHNT and CDR2 YYREEE (reference sequence). The CDR3 has 16 amino acids. Trimming took off 4 bases at V and 2 bases at J, with 17 bases between the two ends. CDR3 sequence (DNA): TGTGCCAGCAGCCCTCCGGACGGCCTGTCCACAGATACGCAGTATTTT. This encodes CASSPPDGLSTDTQYF.

V gene TRBV5-4 combines with J gene TRBJ1-1; unclear D gene. The germline V gene encodes CDR1 SGHNT and CDR2 YYREEE (reference sequence). CDR3 length: 15 amino acids. V dropped 4 bases and J dropped 1 base, with 14 bases sitting between them. In DNA form, the CDR3 reads TGTGCCAGCAGCCTCGGCATCGACCAGAACACTGAAGCTTTCTTT. Translated, it gives CASSLGIDQNTEAFF.

This clone turned up a few times. This chain links TRBV6-1 with TRBJ1-2; possibly TRBD1 for D (6 bases). Trimming shortened V by 2 bases and J by 4 bases, and 14 bases separated the two germline ends. Germline V gene sequence: CDR1 MNHNS, CDR2 SASEGT. This CDR3 has 15 amino acids. In DNA, the CDR3 is TGTGCCAGCAGTGAATGGTTGGGGGCCAGCTATGGCTACACCTTC. This translates into CASSEWLGASYGYTF.

V usage is TRBV6-6 and J usage is TRBJ2-7; 10 positions agree with TRBD1. After removal of 8 bases from V and 5 bases from J, the junction contained 9 bases not matched to a gene. The CDR3 sequence is 14 residues long. Germline V CDR1 and CDR2: MNHNY, SVGAGI (reference sequence). CDR3 amino acids: CASGPGGTGDEQYF. The CDR3 DNA follows: TGTGCCAGCGGGCCTGGAGGGACAGGGGACGAGCAGTACTTC.

This sequence joins TRBV7-8 and TRBJ1-4; D unclear. The CDR3 is 14 residues long. Looked up from germline, CDR1 is SGHVS and CDR2 is FQNEAQ. Trimming left V 2 bases short and J 7 bases short, with 11 bases between. The CDR3 DNA is TGTGCCAGCAGCTTAACCAGGAATGGTGAAAAACTGTTTTTT. This translates into CASSLTRNGEKLFF.

V gene TRBV4-3 combines with J gene TRBJ2-3; D gene uncertain. V lost 1 base, J lost 0 bases, and 14 bases lay in between. This CDR3 contains 17 residues. Germline values: CDR1 LGHNA, CDR2 YSLEER. Here the CDR3 reads CASSQGVRGPSTDTQYF. The CDR3 DNA sequence: TGCGCCAGCAGCCAAGGAGTGCGCGGCCCTAGCACAGATACGCAGTATTTT.

The rearrangement joins TRBV2 to TRBJ2-1, with 10 bases matching TRBD2. Germline loops: CDR1 SNHLY, CDR2 FYNNEI. The V gene end was trimmed by 10 bases and the J gene end by 5 bases; junction bases not matched to a gene: 11. CDR3 length: 15 residues. DNA of the CDR3: TGTGCCACCGTTCGGGAGCGGGGGGGTAACAATGAGCAGTTCTTC. Translating gives CATVRERGGNNEQFF.

This clone was recorded a few times. The CDR3, as DNA: TGTGCCAGCAGTATACAGGGAAATAGGGCGAATGAGCAGTTCTTC. Translation: CASSIQGNRANEQFF. The chain carries TRBV2 and TRBJ2-1, with a weak D call TRBD1 (6 bases). V lost 5 bases, J lost 7 bases, and 18 bases lay in between. Germline V gene lookup returns CDR1 SNHLY and CDR2 FYNNEI. This CDR3 spans 15 amino acids.